Below, 28 T cell receptor beta chains from the same sample are listed, as sequenced in a study of molecular identifiers for immune sequencing clone quantification (dated by TCRdb to 2016 to 2019). Libraries were made using PCR. Sequencing relied on a NextSeq 500. Using fastp trimming at Q25 and MiXCR clonotype assembly, TCRdb reanalyzed the public sequencing data and kept in-frame beta chains. Rows with a matching CDR3 protein are joined into one entry that keeps the most common DNA and genes. The sample contains over 300,000 distinct CDR3 sequences, roughly 24% of them found a single time. The ten largest make up 0.7% to 0.95% of the sample. The sample consisted of naive CD8+ T cells from blood, with Jurkat cell RNA spiked in. The sample's cell subset or site, from its label and the paper: FACS-sorted CD8+CD4-CCR7+CD45RA+ naive T cells. All receptors derive from a human donor in good health. Some libraries in this study had Jurkat cell RNA spiked in.

This sequence joins TRBV7-2 and TRBJ2-3; TRBD2 aligns across 13 bases. Germline V gene lookup returns CDR1 SGHTA and CDR2 FQGNSA. The CDR3 has 18 residues. V dropped 5 bases and J dropped 14; count of bases not matched to a gene: 22. The CDR3 DNA reads as TGTGCCAGCAGCCCAACTAGCGGGGGGGCCCGGAGCGCAGATACGTGGTATTTT. It is translated as CASSPTSGGARSADTWYF.

There are a few counts of this clonotype. CDR3 region: CASSFELAGSHEQYF. CDR3 coding DNA: TGTGCCAGCAGCTTCGAACTAGCGGGGTCCCACGAGCAGTACTTC. This chain uses TRBV7-9 with TRBJ2-7; 10 bases are a match to TRBD2. Germline V CDR1 and CDR2: SEHNR, FQNEAQ (reference sequence). Trimming cost V 3 bases and J 5 bases; bases outside gene matches: 7. The CDR3 loop spans 15 amino acids.

This clonotype was counted between two and nine times. The gene calls are TRBV20-1 and TRBJ1-5; D gene ambiguous. Trimming took off 5 bases at V and 0 bases at J, with 17 bases between the two ends. Germline-derived CDR1 and CDR2 are DFQATT and SNEGSKA (reference sequence). This CDR3 is built from 16 residues. The CDR3 DNA reads TGCAGTGCTCTCCCGGTTGGGAGAAATAGCAATCAGCCCCAGCATTTT. It codes for CSALPVGRNSNQPQHF.

Note on this clonotype: Without the conserved terminal phenylalanine or tryptophan, this CDR3 likely stems from a read error. CDR3 in DNA: TGTGCGAGCAGTTTAGTAAGGGTGAATGAGCAGTTCTGC. Translation gives CASSLVRVNEQFC. The gene calls are TRBV28 and TRBJ2-1; D is ambiguous. CDR3 length equals 13 residues. Germline V gene sequence: CDR1 MDHEN, CDR2 SYDVKM.

This rearrangement joins TRBV12-3 or TRBV12-4 to TRBJ2-5; D remains ambiguous. CDR3 length equals 15 residues. Trimming stripped 7 bases from V and 9 bases from J, with 24 bases between. CDR3 sequence: CASTTPEYFMEPQYF. The CDR3 DNA follows: TGTGCCAGCACCACTCCGGAGTACTTCATGGAGCCCCAGTACTTC.

In its sample, this clonotype was seen a few times. The chain recombines TRBV2 with TRBJ1-1; possible D gene TRBD1, 5 bases. Germline CDR1 reads SNHLY; CDR2 reads FYNNEI. The CDR3 covers 13 residues. V lost 8 bases and J lost 4, with 14 bases in between. Written as DNA, the CDR3 is TGTGCCAGCCGGGACGGCGGCTTCACTGAAGCTTTCTTT. This translates into CASRDGGFTEAFF.

Concerning this clonotype: A much larger clone differs from this one at a single base, so this may be a read error. V gene TRBV4-1 combines with J gene TRBJ2-7; no clear D. This CDR3 region has 11 residues. Trimming stripped 4 bases from V and 9 bases from J, with 10 bases between. Germline loops: CDR1 MGHRA, CDR2 YSYEKL. In DNA form, the CDR3 reads TGCGCCAGCAGCCCAGGATCGGGGCAGTACTTC. This codes for CASSPGSGQYF.

This clonotype was seen only once. The rearrangement joins TRBV28 to TRBJ2-7; TRBD2 is a possible D gene (5 bases). Germline CDR1 and CDR2: MDHEN and SYDVKM. The CDR3 runs to 14 residues. V dropped 7 bases and J dropped 6 bases, with 19 bases sitting between them. This CDR3 reads CASTLGEGICEQYF. The CDR3 coding sequence is TGTGCCAGCACCCTGGGAGAAGGGATCTGCGAGCAGTACTTC.

Regarding this clonotype: At one of its ends the junction is not consistent with the germline gene, which may arise from a read error. The rearrangement uses TRBV28 and TRBJ2-7, with no clear D. Germline V gene sequence: CDR1 MDHEN, CDR2 SYDVKM. This CDR3 has 13 residues. The CDR3 here is CASSFQSSYEQNF. DNA of the CDR3: TGTGCCAGCAGTTTTCAGAGCTCCTACGAGCAGAACTTC.

The gene calls are TRBV11-3 and TRBJ2-2; D may be TRBD1 (7 bases). The germline CDR1 and CDR2 sequences are SGHNT and YENEEA. The germline V and J ends were trimmed by 8 bases and 1 base, with 26 bases remaining between them. This CDR3 comprises 19 residues. The CDR3 nucleotides read TGTGCCAGCCGCCCACACCGCGGGACAGTCCCTGGGAACACCGGGGAGCTGTTTTTT. Translating it yields CASRPHRGTVPGNTGELFF.

The V gene is TRBV2, the J gene TRBJ2-6; 11 nucleotides match TRBD2. The germline CDR1 and CDR2 sequences are SNHLY and FYNNEI. CDR3 length: 20 residues. After removal of 5 bases from V and 0 bases from J, the junction contained 12 bases not matched to a gene. CDR3 residues: CASSLGPGLADNSGANVLTF. DNA of the CDR3: TGTGCCAGCAGTTTGGGGCCGGGACTAGCGGATAACTCTGGGGCCAACGTCCTGACTTTC.

This clonotype turned up a few times. The chain links TRBV12-3 or TRBV12-4 to TRBJ2-3; 7 positions match TRBD2. The CDR3 consists of 15 residues. The V and J ends lost 1 base and 4 bases, in that order; junction bases with no gene match: 5. The CDR3 reads CASSLERERADTQYF. The CDR3 DNA sequence: TGTGCCAGCAGTTTAGAGCGGGAAAGGGCAGATACGCAGTATTTT.

This clonotype was found many times. The chain is built from TRBV28 and TRBJ2-5; 8 nucleotides match TRBD1. Per germline, CDR1 MDHEN and CDR2 SYDVKM. J lost 5 bases, V lost 6 bases, and 5 bases had no gene match. This CDR3 comprises 13 residues. Here the CDR3 reads CASRSRGLETQYF. CDR3 coding DNA: TGTGCCAGCAGGTCCAGGGGGCTGGAGACCCAGTACTTC. The full variable domain, completed using reference TRBV28 and TRBJ2-5, is DVKVTQSSRYLVKRTGEKVFLECVQDMDHENMFWYRQDPGLGLRLIYFSYDVKMKEKGDIPEGYSVSREKKERFSLILESASTNQTSMYLCASRSRGLETQYFGPGTRLLVL.

The chain employs TRBV29-1 and TRBJ1-1, with a possible D match to TRBD1 (6 bases). This CDR3 comprises 11 residues. V dropped 7 bases and J dropped 4 bases, with 10 bases sitting between them. CDR1 SQVTM and CDR2 ANQGSEA come from the germline V gene. The CDR3 nucleotides read TGCAGCGGGGGACACAGCACTGAAGCTTTCTTT. Translated: CSGGHSTEAFF.

This clonotype occurred a few times. This sequence joins TRBV12-3 or TRBV12-4 and TRBJ2-3, with TRBD2 identical over 7 bases. Losses at the gene ends were 3 bases for V and 3 bases for J; bases not matched to a gene: 9. CDR3 length equals 16 residues. The CDR3 is CASSFDGGRRTDTQYF. The CDR3 DNA reads as TGTGCCAGCAGTTTTGACGGCGGGAGAAGGACAGATACGCAGTATTTT.

Of note for this clonotype: A much larger clone lies a single base off, so this may be a read error. The chain links TRBV7-9 to TRBJ2-3; tentative D call: TRBD1 (5 bases). The CDR3 spans 15 residues. Germline CDR1 is SEHNR and CDR2 is FQNEAQ (reference sequence). CDR3 in DNA: TGTGCCAGCTCCCCGAGCCGCGACAGCACAGATACGCAGTGTTTT. The encoded protein is CASSPSRDSTDTQCF.

The rearrangement joins TRBV11-3 to TRBJ2-1, with D possibly matching TRBD2 (5 bases). CDR1 is SGHNT, CDR2 YENEEA, per germline. The ends were cut back, 5 bases at V and 0 bases at J, with 20 bases in the middle. The CDR3 has 18 residues. CDR3 DNA: TGTGCCAGCAGCACCACTAAGGAGGCGGGTCACTCCTACAATGAGCAGTTCTTC. Its translation: CASSTTKEAGHSYNEQFF.

This clonotype has ten or more counts. The chain uses TRBV29-1 and TRBJ1-1; D is possibly TRBD1 (5 bases). This CDR3 has 12 residues. Germline V lookup: CDR1 SQVTM, CDR2 ANQGSEA. V lost 4 bases and J 6 bases, leaving 12 bases between the germline ends. The CDR3 here is CSVGREFAEAFF. The CDR3, as DNA: TGCAGCGTTGGCAGGGAATTCGCTGAAGCTTTCTTT.

This clonotype was counted a few times. In nucleotides, the CDR3 is TGTGCCAGCAGCCAGTTTACCTACGAGCAGTACTTC. Translated, it gives CASSQFTYEQYF. The chain links TRBV11-2 to TRBJ2-7; D is uncertain. The CDR3 has 12 amino acids. Germline V gene data show CDR1 as SGHAT and CDR2 as FQNNGV. The germline V and J ends were trimmed by 5 bases and 2 bases, with 7 bases remaining between them.

This sequence joins TRBV4-1 and TRBJ2-1; 9 bases fit TRBD2. The CDR3 has 17 residues. Germline CDR1 is MGHRA and CDR2 is YSYEKL. Trimming at V came to 3 bases and at J to 1 base, leaving 7 bases not matched to a gene. The CDR3 spells CASSQGARGGSYNEQFF. The CDR3 DNA is TGCGCCAGCAGCCAGGGGGCGCGGGGGGGTTCCTACAATGAGCAGTTCTTC.

V is TRBV12-3 or TRBV12-4 and J is TRBJ1-5; D is undetermined. Trimming cost V 6 bases and J 2 bases, with 14 bases left between them. The CDR3 covers 15 residues. In DNA form, the CDR3 reads TGTGCCAGCAGCCTGTGGGTATCGGGCAATCAGCCCCAGCATTTT. Residues: CASSLWVSGNQPQHF.

The chain employs TRBV30 and TRBJ2-1; D uncertain. Trimming took off 1 base at V and 10 bases at J, with 5 bases between the two ends. CDR1 GTSNPN and CDR2 SVGIG come from the germline V gene (reference sequence). The CDR3 length is 10 residues. The CDR3 DNA follows: TGTGCCTGGAGTGAGAGGGAGCAGTTCTTC. Translating gives CAWSEREQFF.

This clonotype came up many times. This chain connects TRBV28 to TRBJ2-7; 7 nucleotides match TRBD1. V dropped 5 bases and J dropped 3; count of bases not matched to a gene: 7. Germline CDR1 reads MDHEN; CDR2 reads SYDVKM. CDR3 length equals 14 residues. CDR3 residues: CASSLTRQGYEQYF. As DNA, the CDR3 is TGTGCCAGCAGTCTCACACGACAGGGCTACGAGCAGTACTTC.

V is TRBV3-1 and J is TRBJ2-3, with D possibly TRBD2 on 5 matching bases. V was cut by 5 bases and J by 2 bases, with 14 bases left in between. The CDR3 has 15 residues. Germline V gives CDR1 LGHDT, CDR2 YNNKEL (reference sequence). The CDR3 DNA follows: TGTGCCAGCAGCTTAACGGGAATTACCACAGATACGCAGTATTTT. Its translation: CASSLTGITTDTQYF.

For this clonotype: Mismatch with germline at one junction end may stem from a read error. The genes are TRBV4-3 and TRBJ2-7; D may be TRBD2 (5 bases). Germline CDR1 reads LGHNA; CDR2 reads YSLEER. The CDR3 sequence is 15 residues long. As DNA, the CDR3 is TGCGCCAGCAGCCAAGGGTCAGCGGACTCCTACGAGCACTACTTC. It encodes CASSQGSADSYEHYF.

The rearrangement links TRBV4-3 to TRBJ2-7; no clear D gene. Per the germline V gene, CDR1 is LGHNA and CDR2 is YSLEER. The V end was cut by 4 bases, the J end by 5 bases, with 15 bases between. This CDR3 is 14 amino acids long. CDR3 bases: TGCGCCAGCAGCCTCTACAGAGGAATGGACGAGCAGTACTTC. Translated, it gives CASSLYRGMDEQYF.

As to this clonotype: The junction differs from germline at one of its ends, possibly a read error. The CDR3 region has the DNA TGTGCCGGCAGTTTTGGCCTCTCACAGGGGGTTTGGCAGTACTTC. This gives the protein CAGSFGLSQGVWQYF. The chain combines TRBV12-3 or TRBV12-4 with TRBJ2-7; 8 nucleotides match TRBD1. This CDR3 has 15 residues.

The chain combines TRBV18 with TRBJ2-7; no firm D call. The CDR3 consists of 12 residues. V dropped 3 bases and J dropped 5 bases, with 8 bases sitting between them. Germline V CDR1 and CDR2: KGHSH, LQKENI. The CDR3, as DNA: TGTGCCAGCTCACCCGCGAGCGACGAGCAGTACTTC. Amino acids: CASSPASDEQYF.